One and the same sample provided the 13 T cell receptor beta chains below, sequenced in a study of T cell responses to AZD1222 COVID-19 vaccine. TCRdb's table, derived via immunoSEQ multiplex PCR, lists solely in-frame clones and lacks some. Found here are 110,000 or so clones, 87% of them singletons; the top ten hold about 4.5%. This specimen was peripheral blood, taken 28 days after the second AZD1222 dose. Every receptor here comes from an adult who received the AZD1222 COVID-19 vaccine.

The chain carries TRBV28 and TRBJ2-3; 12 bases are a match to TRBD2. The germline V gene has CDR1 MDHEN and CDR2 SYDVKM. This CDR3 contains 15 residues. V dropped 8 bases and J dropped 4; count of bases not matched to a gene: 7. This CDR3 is CASVRGLAGSDTQYF. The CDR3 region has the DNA TGTGCCAGCGTTCGGGGACTAGCGGGTTCAGATACGCAGTATTTT.

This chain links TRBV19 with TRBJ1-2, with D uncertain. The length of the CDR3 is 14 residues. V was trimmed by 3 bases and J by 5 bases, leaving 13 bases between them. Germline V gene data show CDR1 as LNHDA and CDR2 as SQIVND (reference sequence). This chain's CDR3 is CASSMWGEGYGYTF. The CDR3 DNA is TGTGCCAGTAGTATGTGGGGAGAGGGATATGGCTACACCTTC.

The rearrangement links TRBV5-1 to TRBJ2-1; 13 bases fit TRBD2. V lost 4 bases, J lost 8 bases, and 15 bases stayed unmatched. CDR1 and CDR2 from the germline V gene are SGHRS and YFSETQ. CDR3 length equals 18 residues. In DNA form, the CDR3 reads TGCGCCAGCAGCCCCGGGACTAGCGGGATTATGGCAGCTGATGAGCAGTTCTTC. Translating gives CASSPGTSGIMAADEQFF.

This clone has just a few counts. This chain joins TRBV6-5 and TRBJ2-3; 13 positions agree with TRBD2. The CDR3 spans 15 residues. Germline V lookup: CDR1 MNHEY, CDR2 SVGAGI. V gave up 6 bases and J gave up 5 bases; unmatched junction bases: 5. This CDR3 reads CASSPTSGREDTQYF. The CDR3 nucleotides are TGTGCCAGCAGCCCAACTAGCGGGAGGGAAGATACGCAGTATTTT.

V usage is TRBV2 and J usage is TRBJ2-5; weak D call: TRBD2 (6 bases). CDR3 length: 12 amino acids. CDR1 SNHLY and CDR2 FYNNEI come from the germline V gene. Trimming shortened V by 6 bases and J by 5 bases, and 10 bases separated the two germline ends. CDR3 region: CASRRDGETQYF. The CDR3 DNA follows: TGTGCCAGCAGGCGGGATGGCGAGACCCAGTACTTC.

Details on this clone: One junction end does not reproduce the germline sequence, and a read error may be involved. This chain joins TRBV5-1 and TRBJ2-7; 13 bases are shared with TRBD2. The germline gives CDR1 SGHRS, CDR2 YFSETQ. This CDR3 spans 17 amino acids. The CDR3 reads CASTLGGTSGDSYEQYF. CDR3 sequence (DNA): TGCGCCAGCACCTTGGGTGGGACTAGCGGGGATTCCTACGAGCAGTACTTC.

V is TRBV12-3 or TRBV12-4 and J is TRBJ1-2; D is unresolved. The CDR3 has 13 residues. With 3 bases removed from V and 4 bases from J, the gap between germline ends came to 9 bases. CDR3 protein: CASSFRNSYGYTF. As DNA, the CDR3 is TGTGCCAGCAGTTTTAGGAATAGCTATGGCTACACCTTC.

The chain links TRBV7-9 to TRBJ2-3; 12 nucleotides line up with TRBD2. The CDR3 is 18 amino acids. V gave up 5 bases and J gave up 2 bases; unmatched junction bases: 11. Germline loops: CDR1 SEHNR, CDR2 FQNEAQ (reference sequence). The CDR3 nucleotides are TGTGCCAGCAGCGTAGGTCTTACTAGCGGGGGGAACACAGATACGCAGTATTTT. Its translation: CASSVGLTSGGNTDTQYF.

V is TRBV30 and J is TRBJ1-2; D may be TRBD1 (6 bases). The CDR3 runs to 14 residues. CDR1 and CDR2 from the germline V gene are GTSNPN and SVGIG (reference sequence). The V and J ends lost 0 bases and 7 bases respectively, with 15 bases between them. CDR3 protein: CAWSVRQGSGGYTF. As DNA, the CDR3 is TGTGCCTGGAGTGTACGTCAGGGGAGCGGTGGCTACACCTTC.

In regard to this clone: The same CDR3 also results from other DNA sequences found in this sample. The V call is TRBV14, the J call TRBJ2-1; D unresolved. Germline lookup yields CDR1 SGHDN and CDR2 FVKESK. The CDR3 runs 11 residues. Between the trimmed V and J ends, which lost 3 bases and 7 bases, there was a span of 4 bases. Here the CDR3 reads CASSQGNEQFF. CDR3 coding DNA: TGTGCCAGCAGCCAGGGGAATGAGCAGTTCTTC.

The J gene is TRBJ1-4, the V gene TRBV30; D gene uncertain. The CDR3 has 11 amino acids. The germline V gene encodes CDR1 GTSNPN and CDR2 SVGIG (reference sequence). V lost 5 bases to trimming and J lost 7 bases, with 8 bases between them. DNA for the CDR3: TGTGCCTGGGGAGAAGGTGAAAAACTGTTTTTT. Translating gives CAWGEGEKLFF.

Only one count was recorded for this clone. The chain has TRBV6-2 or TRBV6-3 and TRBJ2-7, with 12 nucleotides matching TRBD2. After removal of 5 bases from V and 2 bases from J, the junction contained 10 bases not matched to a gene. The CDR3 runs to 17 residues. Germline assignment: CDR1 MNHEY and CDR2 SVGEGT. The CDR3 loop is CASSRTSGDGRAYEQYF. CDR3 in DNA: TGTGCCAGCAGTAGGACTAGCGGGGACGGAAGGGCCTACGAGCAGTACTTC.

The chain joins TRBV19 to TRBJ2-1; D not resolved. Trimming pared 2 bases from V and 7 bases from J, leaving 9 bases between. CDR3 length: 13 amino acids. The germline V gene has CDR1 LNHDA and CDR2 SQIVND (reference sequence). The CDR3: CASSISRLNEQFF. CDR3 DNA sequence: TGTGCCAGTAGTATAAGTAGGCTTAATGAGCAGTTCTTC. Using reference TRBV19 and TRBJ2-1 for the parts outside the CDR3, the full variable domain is DGGITQSPKYLFRKEGQNVTLSCEQNLNHDAMYWYRQDPGQGLRLIYYSQIVNDFQKGDIAEGYSVSREKKESFPLTVTSAQKNPTAFYLCASSISRLNEQFFGPGTRLTVL.